This T cell receptor (beta chain) emerged from a study of radiation and T cells in renal cell carcinoma. Repertoires were generated with immunoSEQ multiplex PCR, while TCRdb's copy carries only in-frame clones and drops some. The data show about 77,000 clones, roughly 83% seen once. Documented time point: blood 4 weeks post-SBRT, at nephrectomy. This sample's treatment: 15 Gy SBRT to primary tumor, nephrectomy 4 weeks later. This receptor was taken from a woman in her sixties with renal cell carcinoma. Sequences were derived from blood, sampled from a patient whose treatment included radiotherapy and nephrectomy.

CDR3 DNA: TGTGCCAGCAGTGACGGACAGGGGAGCACAGATACGCAGTATTTT. Translated: CASSDGQGSTDTQYF. This chain joins TRBV6-4 and TRBJ2-3, with TRBD1 matching 9 bases. This CDR3 is built from 15 residues. CDR1 and CDR2 (germline): MRHNA, SNTAGT. J was trimmed by 0 bases and V by 2 bases; bases with no gene match: 0.